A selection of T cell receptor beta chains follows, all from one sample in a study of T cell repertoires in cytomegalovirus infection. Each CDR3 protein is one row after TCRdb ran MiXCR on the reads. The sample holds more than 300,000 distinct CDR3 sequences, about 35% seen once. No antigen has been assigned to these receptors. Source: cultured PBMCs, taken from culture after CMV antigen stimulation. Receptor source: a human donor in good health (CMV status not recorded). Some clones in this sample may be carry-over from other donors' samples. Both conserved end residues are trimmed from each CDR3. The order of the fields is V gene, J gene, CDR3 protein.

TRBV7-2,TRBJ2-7,ASSLAGQGLHEQY
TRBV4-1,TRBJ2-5,ASSQDSGVIRDQETQY
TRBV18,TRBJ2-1,ASSPPEGASYNEQF
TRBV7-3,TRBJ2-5,ASSPTRGETQY
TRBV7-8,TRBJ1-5,ASSRRDVQPQH
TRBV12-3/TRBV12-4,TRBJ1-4,ASTRDRGGTNEKLF
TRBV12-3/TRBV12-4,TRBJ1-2,ASSPDLRDYGYT
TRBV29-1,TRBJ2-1,SVRLLNNEQF
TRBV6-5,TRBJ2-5,ASSGSGETQY
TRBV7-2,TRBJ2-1,ASSLLFRDRDFGGSYNEQF